This record looks at one TCR beta chain sequence and its context. Its antigen remains unidentified. No base quality information exists; no much larger clone differs at one position. The germline V gene provides CDR1 SGHAT and CDR2 FQNNGV. V drops 4 bases and J drops 0 bases, leaving 12 bases in between. Its CDR3 holds 15 amino acids, cysteine through phenylalanine. Left in the record is the CDR3 DNA by itself, 45 bases read in frame from the first base. Library preparation used the immunoSEQ multiplex PCR assay. TCRdb mirrors the immuneACCESS table, restricted to in-frame sequences. Some clones are absent from its copies; in checked studies, under half trace to an unresolved V gene, and the reason for the others is unknown. Across this sample there are around 130,000 clones, with approximately 87% seen only once. 9% to 14% of the sample comes from the top ten. The data are from a study of control samples from healthy donors and cancer patients (TCRdb year 2020).

The TCR sequence derives from a man aged 25 to 45 in good health. Sequenced sample: blood. The chain couples TRBV11-2 to TRBJ1-2; the D gene is perhaps TRBD1, from 6 matching bases. The DNA sequence is TGTGCCAGCAGCTCGGTTCGGGGGCCTAACTATGGCTACACCTTC. Its protein is CASSSVRGPNYGYTF. Here the CDR3 is joined to the reference TRBV11-2 and TRBJ1-2 genes, and the full variable domain is: EAGVAQSPRYKIIEKRQSVAFWCNPISGHATLYWYQQILGQGPKLLIQFQNNGVVDDSQLPKDRFSAERLKGVDSTLKIQPAKLEDSAVYLCASSSVRGPNYGYTFGSGTRLTVV.